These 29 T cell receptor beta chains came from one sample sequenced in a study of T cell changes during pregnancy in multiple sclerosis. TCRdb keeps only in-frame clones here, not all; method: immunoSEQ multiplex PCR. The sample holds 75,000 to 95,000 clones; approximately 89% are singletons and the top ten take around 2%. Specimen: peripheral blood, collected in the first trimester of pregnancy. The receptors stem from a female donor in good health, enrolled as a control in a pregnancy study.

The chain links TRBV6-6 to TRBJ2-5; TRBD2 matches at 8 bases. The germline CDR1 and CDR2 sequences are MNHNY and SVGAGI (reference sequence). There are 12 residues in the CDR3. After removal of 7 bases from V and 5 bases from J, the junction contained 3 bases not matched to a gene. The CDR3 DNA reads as TGTGCCAGCAAGAGCGGGGGTGAGACCCAGTACTTC. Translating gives CASKSGGETQYF.

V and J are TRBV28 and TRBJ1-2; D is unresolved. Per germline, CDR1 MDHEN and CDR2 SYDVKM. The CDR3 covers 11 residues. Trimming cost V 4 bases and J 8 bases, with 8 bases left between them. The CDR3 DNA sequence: TGTGCCAGCAGTTACTCGAGCGGCTACACCTTC. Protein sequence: CASSYSSGYTF.

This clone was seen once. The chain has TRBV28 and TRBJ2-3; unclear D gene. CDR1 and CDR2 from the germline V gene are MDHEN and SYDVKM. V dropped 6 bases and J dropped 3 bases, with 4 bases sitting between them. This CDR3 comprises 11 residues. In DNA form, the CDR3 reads TGTGCCAGCAGACTAACAGATACGCAGTATTTT. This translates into CASRLTDTQYF.

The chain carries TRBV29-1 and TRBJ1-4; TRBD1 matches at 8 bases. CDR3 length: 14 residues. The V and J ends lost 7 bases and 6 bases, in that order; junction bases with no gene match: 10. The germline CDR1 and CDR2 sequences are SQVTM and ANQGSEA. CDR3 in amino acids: CSAVLGTGDEKLFF. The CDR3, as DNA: TGCAGCGCAGTCCTCGGGACAGGAGATGAAAAACTGTTTTTT.

CDR3 sequence (DNA): TGTGCCAGCGGAGGCCAGAGGAGGTCCTACGAGCAGTACTTC. It is translated as CASGGQRRSYEQYF. This sequence joins TRBV2 and TRBJ2-7, with D possibly matching TRBD2 (5 bases). V lost 8 bases to trimming and J lost 1 base, with 15 bases between them. This CDR3 has 14 amino acids. The germline V gene encodes CDR1 SNHLY and CDR2 FYNNEI.

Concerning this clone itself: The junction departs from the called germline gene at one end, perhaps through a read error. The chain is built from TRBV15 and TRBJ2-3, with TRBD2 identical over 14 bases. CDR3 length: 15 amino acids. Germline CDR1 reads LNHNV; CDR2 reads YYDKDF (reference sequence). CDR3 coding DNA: TGTGCCACCGGGGGACTAGCGGGGGACACACATACGCAGTATTTT. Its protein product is CATGGLAGDTHTQYF.

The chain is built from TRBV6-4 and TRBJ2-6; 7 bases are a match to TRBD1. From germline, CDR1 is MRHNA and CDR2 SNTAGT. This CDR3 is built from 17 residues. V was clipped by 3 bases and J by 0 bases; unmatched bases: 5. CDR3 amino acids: CASSEGDSNSGANVLTF. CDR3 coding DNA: TGTGCCAGCAGTGAGGGGGACAGTAACTCTGGGGCCAACGTCCTGACTTTC.

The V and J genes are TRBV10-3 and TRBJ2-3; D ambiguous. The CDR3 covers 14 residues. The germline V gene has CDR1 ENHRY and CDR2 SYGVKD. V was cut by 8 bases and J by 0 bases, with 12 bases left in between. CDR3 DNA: TGTGCCATCCGGTCATCGTCTAGCACAGATACGCAGTATTTT. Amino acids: CAIRSSSSTDTQYF.

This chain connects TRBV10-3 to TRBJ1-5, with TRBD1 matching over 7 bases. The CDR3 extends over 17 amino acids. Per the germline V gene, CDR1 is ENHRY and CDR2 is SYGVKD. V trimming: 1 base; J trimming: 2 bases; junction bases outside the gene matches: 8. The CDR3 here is CAISEFSGTAGNQPQHF. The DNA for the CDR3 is TGTGCCATCAGTGAGTTCTCCGGGACAGCGGGCAATCAGCCCCAGCATTTT.

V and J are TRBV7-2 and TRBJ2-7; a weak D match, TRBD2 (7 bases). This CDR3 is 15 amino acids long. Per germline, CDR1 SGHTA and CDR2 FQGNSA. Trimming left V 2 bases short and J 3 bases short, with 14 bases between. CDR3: CASSLWGGQNYEQYF. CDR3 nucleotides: TGTGCCAGCAGCTTATGGGGGGGGCAGAACTACGAGCAGTACTTC.

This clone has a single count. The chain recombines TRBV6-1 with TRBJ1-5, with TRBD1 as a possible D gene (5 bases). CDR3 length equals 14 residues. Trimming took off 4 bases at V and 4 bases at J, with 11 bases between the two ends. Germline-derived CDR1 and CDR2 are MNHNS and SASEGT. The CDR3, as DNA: TGTGCCAGCAGTGTTGACAGCACTAATCAGCCCCAGCATTTT. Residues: CASSVDSTNQPQHF.

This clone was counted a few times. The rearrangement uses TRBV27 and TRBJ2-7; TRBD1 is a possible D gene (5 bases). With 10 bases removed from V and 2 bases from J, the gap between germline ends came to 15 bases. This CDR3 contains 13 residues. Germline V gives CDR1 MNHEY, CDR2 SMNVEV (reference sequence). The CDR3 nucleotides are TGTGCCACCGCAGACAGAATCACCTACGAGCAGTACTTC. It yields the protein CATADRITYEQYF.

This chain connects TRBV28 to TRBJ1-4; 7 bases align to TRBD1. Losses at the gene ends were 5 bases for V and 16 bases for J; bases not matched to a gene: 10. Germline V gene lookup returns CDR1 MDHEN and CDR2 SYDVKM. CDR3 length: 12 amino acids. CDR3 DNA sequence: TGTGCCAGCAGTCCCGGGACAGCGATAGGGTTTTTT. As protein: CASSPGTAIGFF. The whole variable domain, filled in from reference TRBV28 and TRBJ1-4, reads DVKVTQSSRYLVKRTGEKVFLECVQDMDHENMFWYRQDPGLGLRLIYFSYDVKMKEKGDIPEGYSVSREKKERFSLILESASTNQTSMYLCASSPGTAIGFFGSGTQLSVL.

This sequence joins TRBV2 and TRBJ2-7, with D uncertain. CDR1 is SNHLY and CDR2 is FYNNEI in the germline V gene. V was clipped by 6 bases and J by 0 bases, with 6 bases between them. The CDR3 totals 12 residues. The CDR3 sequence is CASRWASYEQYF. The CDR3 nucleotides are TGTGCCAGCAGGTGGGCCTCCTACGAGCAGTACTTC. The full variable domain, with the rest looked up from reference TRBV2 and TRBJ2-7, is EPEVTQTPSHQVTQMGQEVILRCVPISNHLYFYWYRQILGQKVEFLVSFYNNEISEKSEIFDDQFSVERPDGSNFTLKIRSTKLEDSAMYFCASRWASYEQYFGPGTRLTVT.

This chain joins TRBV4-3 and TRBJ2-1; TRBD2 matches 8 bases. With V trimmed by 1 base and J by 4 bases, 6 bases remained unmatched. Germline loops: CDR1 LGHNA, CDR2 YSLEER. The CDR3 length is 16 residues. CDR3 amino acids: CASSQARGGVYNEQFF. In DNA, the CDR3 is TGCGCCAGCAGCCAAGCCCGGGGGGGCGTTTACAATGAGCAGTTCTTC.

The CDR3: CASNGEIPSYEQYF. CDR3 nucleotide sequence: TGCGCCAGCAATGGAGAGATCCCCTCCTACGAGCAGTACTTC. The rearrangement joins TRBV10-1 to TRBJ2-7; the D is unclear. The CDR3 has 14 residues. The germline gives CDR1 WNHNN, CDR2 SYGVQD (reference sequence). V lost 7 bases and J lost 0, with 13 bases in between.

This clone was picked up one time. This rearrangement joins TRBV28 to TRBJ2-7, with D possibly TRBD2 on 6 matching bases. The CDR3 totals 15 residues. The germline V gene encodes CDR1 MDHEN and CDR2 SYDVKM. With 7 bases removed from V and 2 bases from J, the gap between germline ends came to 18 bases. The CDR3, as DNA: TGTGCCAGCAAGTTTGGTCGGGACTTTACCTACGAGCAGTACTTC. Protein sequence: CASKFGRDFTYEQYF.

CDR3 protein: CASMARGSTEAFF. CDR3 DNA: TGTGCCAGTATGGCTAGGGGATCCACTGAAGCTTTCTTT. The chain joins TRBV19 to TRBJ1-1; tentative D call: TRBD1 (5 bases). From germline, CDR1 is LNHDA and CDR2 SQIVND (reference sequence). Trimming took 7 bases from V and 4 from J, leaving 13 bases between them. This CDR3 has 13 amino acids.

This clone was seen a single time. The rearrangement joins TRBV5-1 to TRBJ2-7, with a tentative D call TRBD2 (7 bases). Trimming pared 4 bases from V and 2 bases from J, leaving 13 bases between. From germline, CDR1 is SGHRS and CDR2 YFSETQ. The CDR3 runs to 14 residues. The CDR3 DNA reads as TGCGCCAGCAGCGCCCCGGGGGGCGCCTACGAGCAGTACTTC. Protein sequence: CASSAPGGAYEQYF.

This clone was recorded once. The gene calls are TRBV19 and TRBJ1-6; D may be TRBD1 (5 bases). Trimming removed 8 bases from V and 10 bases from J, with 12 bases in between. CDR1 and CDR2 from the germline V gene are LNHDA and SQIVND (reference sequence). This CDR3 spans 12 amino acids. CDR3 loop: CASCRGESPLHF. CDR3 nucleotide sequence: TGTGCCAGTTGCCGGGGGGAATCACCCCTCCACTTT.

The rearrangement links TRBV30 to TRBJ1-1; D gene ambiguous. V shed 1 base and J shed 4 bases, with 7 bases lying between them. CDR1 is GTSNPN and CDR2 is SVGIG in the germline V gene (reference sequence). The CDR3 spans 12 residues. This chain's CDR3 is CAWSDTGTEAFF. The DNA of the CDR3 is TGTGCCTGGAGTGATACCGGCACTGAAGCTTTCTTT.

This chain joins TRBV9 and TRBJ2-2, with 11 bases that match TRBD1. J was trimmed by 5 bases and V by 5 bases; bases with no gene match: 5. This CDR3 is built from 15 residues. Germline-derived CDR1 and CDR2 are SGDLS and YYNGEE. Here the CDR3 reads CASRGGQGGTGELFF. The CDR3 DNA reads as TGTGCCAGCAGGGGGGGACAGGGGGGTACCGGGGAGCTGTTTTTT.

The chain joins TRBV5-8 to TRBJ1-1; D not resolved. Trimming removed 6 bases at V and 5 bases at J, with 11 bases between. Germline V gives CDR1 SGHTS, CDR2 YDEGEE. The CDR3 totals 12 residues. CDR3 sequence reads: CASNSLWTEAFF. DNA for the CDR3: TGTGCCAGCAACTCCCTGTGGACTGAAGCTTTCTTT.

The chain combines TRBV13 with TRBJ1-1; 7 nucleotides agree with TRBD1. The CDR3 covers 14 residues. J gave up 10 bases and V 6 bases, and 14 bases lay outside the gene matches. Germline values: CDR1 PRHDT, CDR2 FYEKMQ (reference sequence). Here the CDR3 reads CASRLDRITPGAFF. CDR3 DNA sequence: TGTGCCAGCAGACTGGACAGGATCACCCCTGGAGCTTTCTTT.

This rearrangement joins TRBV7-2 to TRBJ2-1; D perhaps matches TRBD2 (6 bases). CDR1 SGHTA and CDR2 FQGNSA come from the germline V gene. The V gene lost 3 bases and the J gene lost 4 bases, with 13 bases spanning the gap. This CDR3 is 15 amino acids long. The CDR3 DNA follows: TGTGCCAGCAGCTTGACCCGGGACTCTTACAATGAGCAGTTCTTC. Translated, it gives CASSLTRDSYNEQFF.

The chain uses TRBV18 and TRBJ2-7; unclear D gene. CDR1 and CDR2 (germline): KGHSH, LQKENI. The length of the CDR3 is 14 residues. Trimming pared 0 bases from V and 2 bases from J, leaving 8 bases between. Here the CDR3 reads CASSPPAITYEQYF. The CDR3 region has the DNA TGTGCCAGCTCACCACCAGCCATAACCTACGAGCAGTACTTC.

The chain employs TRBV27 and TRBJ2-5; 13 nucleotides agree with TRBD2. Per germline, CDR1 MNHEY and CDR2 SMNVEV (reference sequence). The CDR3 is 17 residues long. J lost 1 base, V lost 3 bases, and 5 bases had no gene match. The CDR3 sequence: CASSFELAGGPQETQYF. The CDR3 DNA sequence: TGTGCCAGCAGTTTTGAACTAGCGGGGGGGCCCCAAGAGACCCAGTACTTC.

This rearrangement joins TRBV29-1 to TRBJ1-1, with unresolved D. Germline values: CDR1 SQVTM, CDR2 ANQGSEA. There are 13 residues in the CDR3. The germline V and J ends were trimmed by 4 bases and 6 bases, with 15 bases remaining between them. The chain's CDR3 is CSVAYLESAEAFF. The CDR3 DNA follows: TGCAGCGTTGCCTACTTGGAGAGCGCTGAAGCTTTCTTT.

This chain's CDR3 is CASSPDRGNSPLHF. The DNA for the CDR3 is TGTGCCAGCAGCCCGGACAGGGGTAATTCACCCCTCCACTTT. The chain recombines TRBV5-5 with TRBJ1-6; 9 bases match TRBD1. V lost 4 bases and J lost 6; bases outside the gene matches: 2. The CDR3 totals 14 residues. The germline V gene encodes CDR1 SGHKS and CDR2 YYEKEE (reference sequence). The whole variable domain, remainder taken from reference TRBV5-5 and TRBJ1-6, is DAGVTQSPTHLIKTRGQQVTLRCSPISGHKSVSWYQQVLGQGPQFIFQYYEKEERGRGNFPDRFSARQFPNYSSELNVNALLLGDSALYLCASSPDRGNSPLHFGNGTRLTVT.